A single sample gave rise to the 19 T cell receptor beta chains below, sequenced in a study of shared clonotypes between healthy human individuals. TCRdb's table, derived via immunoSEQ multiplex PCR, lists solely in-frame clones and lacks some. The sample shows some 1,100,000 clones, around 82% of them seen only once. Sequencing was performed on memory CD4+ T cells from PBMCs. Subset in this sample: CD45RA-negative fraction. The receptors were sampled from a man between 18 and 35 years old in good health. Some clones in this sample may be carry-over from other donors' samples.

This clone was seen more than once but under ten times. The chain links TRBV18 to TRBJ1-4; a possible D gene is TRBD1 (5 bases). This CDR3 has 16 residues. Per germline, CDR1 KGHSH and CDR2 LQKENI. V dropped 2 bases and J dropped 7 bases, with 17 bases sitting between them. This CDR3 reads CASSPATDSFSEKLFF. The CDR3 DNA is TGTGCCAGCTCACCAGCTACAGACAGTTTTAGTGAAAAACTGTTTTTT.

The chain employs TRBV7-2 and TRBJ1-2; TRBD1 aligns across 9 bases. The CDR3 runs to 17 residues. Trimming at V came to 3 bases and at J to 2 bases, leaving 10 bases not matched to a gene. CDR1 is SGHTA, CDR2 FQGNSA, per germline. The CDR3 region has the DNA TGTGCCAGCAGCTTGGTCAGTTCCGGGACAGGGAACTATGGCTACACCTTC. Its translation: CASSLVSSGTGNYGYTF. The entire variable domain, with the rest obtained from reference TRBV7-2 and TRBJ1-2, is as follows: GAGVSQSPSNKVTEKGKDVELRCDPISGHTALYWYRQSLGQGLEFLIYFQGNSAPDKSGLPSDRFSAERTGGSVSTLTIQRTQQEDSAVYLCASSLVSSGTGNYGYTFGSGTRLTVV.

V gene TRBV7-8 combines with J gene TRBJ1-4, with D maybe TRBD1 (5 bases). CDR3 size: 13 residues. Germline V CDR1 and CDR2: SGHVS, FQNEAQ. With 7 bases removed from V and 8 bases from J, the gap between germline ends came to 14 bases. CDR3 in amino acids: CASTGTFGEKLFF. CDR3 bases: TGTGCCAGCACGGGGACTTTTGGGGAAAAACTGTTTTTT.

This rearrangement joins TRBV9 to TRBJ2-3; D is ambiguous. The CDR3 consists of 12 residues. The germline V and J ends were trimmed by 0 bases and 3 bases, with 2 bases remaining between them. Germline CDR1 and CDR2: SGDLS and YYNGEE. The CDR3 nucleotides are TGTGCCAGCAGCGTAGCTACAGATACGCAGTATTTT. It specifies CASSVATDTQYF. The entire variable domain, with the rest obtained from reference TRBV9 and TRBJ2-3, is as follows: DSGVTQTPKHLITATGQRVTLRCSPRSGDLSVYWYQQSLDQGLQFLIQYYNGEERAKGNILERFSAQQFPDLHSELNLSSLELGDSALYFCASSVATDTQYFGPGTRLTVL.

In its sample, this clone was seen a few times. The chain is built from TRBV29-1 and TRBJ2-5, with D perhaps TRBD2 (6 bases). Looked up from germline, CDR1 is SQVTM and CDR2 is ANQGSEA. The length of the CDR3 is 13 residues. Trimming left V 0 bases short and J 5 bases short, with 10 bases between. CDR3 sequence: CSVEDKGGETQYF. CDR3 bases: TGCAGCGTTGAAGATAAAGGAGGGGAGACCCAGTACTTC.

Ten or more counts support this clone. This CDR3 reads CASAIPGANVLTF. DNA of the CDR3: TGTGCCAGCGCGATACCTGGGGCCAACGTCCTGACTTTC. The rearrangement uses TRBV6-5 and TRBJ2-6; no firm D call. From germline, CDR1 is MNHEY and CDR2 SVGAGI. The length of the CDR3 is 13 residues. Trimming took 8 bases from V and 2 from J, leaving 7 bases between them.

This chain connects TRBV10-3 to TRBJ2-2; TRBD2 is a possible D gene (6 bases). CDR1 and CDR2 (germline): ENHRY, SYGVKD. Trimming stripped 8 bases from V and 12 bases from J, with 22 bases between. This CDR3 comprises 14 residues. CDR3 loop: CAISPAGVRGQLFF. The CDR3 region has the DNA TGTGCCATCTCTCCAGCGGGCGTAAGGGGTCAGCTGTTTTTT.

The genes are TRBV19 and TRBJ2-7, with D possibly matching TRBD1 (6 bases). This CDR3 has 15 amino acids. V lost 4 bases, J lost 2 bases, and 15 bases lay in between. Germline V gives CDR1 LNHDA, CDR2 SQIVND (reference sequence). CDR3: CASSTTLGTPYEQYF. CDR3 DNA sequence: TGTGCCAGTAGTACTACTTTGGGGACACCCTACGAGCAGTACTTC.

The V and J genes are TRBV29-1 and TRBJ2-7; D unresolved. The germline V gene has CDR1 SQVTM and CDR2 ANQGSEA. This CDR3 is 11 amino acids long. With 6 bases removed from V and 0 bases from J, the gap between germline ends came to 6 bases. The CDR3: CSVLGSYEQYF. The DNA of the CDR3 is TGCAGCGTCCTGGGCTCCTACGAGCAGTACTTC.

The genes are TRBV2 and TRBJ2-5; D unresolved. V shed 6 bases and J shed 0 bases, with 5 bases lying between them. This CDR3 has 12 amino acids. Germline V gives CDR1 SNHLY, CDR2 FYNNEI. The CDR3 DNA reads TGTGCCAGCAGGGCGGACCAAGAGACCCAGTACTTC. Translated: CASRADQETQYF.

The chain has TRBV6-1 and TRBJ1-2; no clear D gene. This CDR3 has 14 amino acids. The ends were cut back, 4 bases at V and 4 bases at J, with 13 bases in the middle. Germline V gives CDR1 MNHNS, CDR2 SASEGT. This CDR3 reads CASSVRPLGYGYTF. The DNA for the CDR3 is TGTGCCAGCAGTGTCCGACCCCTGGGCTATGGCTACACCTTC.

The table lists this clone with a few counts. Other DNA sequences in this specimen translate into the identical CDR3. The chain joins TRBV7-2 to TRBJ2-3; D gene unclear. Germline-derived CDR1 and CDR2 are SGHTA and FQGNSA. Deletions cut 2 bases from V and 5 bases from J, with 2 bases between. CDR3 size: 11 residues. CDR3 DNA: TGTGCCAGCAGCTTAAGAGATACGCAGTATTTT. Amino acid sequence: CASSLRDTQYF. Combining the CDR3 with reference TRBV7-2 and TRBJ2-3 gives the whole variable domain GAGVSQSPSNKVTEKGKDVELRCDPISGHTALYWYRQSLGQGLEFLIYFQGNSAPDKSGLPSDRFSAERTGGSVSTLTIQRTQQEDSAVYLCASSLRDTQYFGPGTRLTVL.

This clone was detected once. The J gene is TRBJ2-5, the V gene TRBV7-2; possibly TRBD2 for D (6 bases). V lost 0 bases, J lost 5 bases, and 13 bases lay in between. Per the germline V gene, CDR1 is SGHTA and CDR2 is FQGNSA. CDR3 size: 15 residues. The DNA of the CDR3 is TGTGCCAGCAGCTTAGCGCGGGGCATAGGGGAGACCCAGTACTTC. It translates to CASSLARGIGETQYF.

The CDR3 DNA sequence: TGTGCCAGCAGCGGTAAGGGACACAATAGCAATCAGCCCCAGCATTTT. Its protein is CASSGKGHNSNQPQHF. The chain recombines TRBV7-8 with TRBJ1-5; D might be TRBD1 (6 bases). Per the germline V gene, CDR1 is SGHVS and CDR2 is FQNEAQ. This CDR3 comprises 16 residues. The V gene lost 5 bases and the J gene lost 0 bases, with 14 bases spanning the gap.

As to this clone: This specimen includes other DNA sequences encoding the same CDR3. The chain couples TRBV29-1 to TRBJ2-5; TRBD1 matches at 7 bases. The germline V gene has CDR1 SQVTM and CDR2 ANQGSEA. CDR3 length: 12 amino acids. V shed 4 bases and J 5 bases; nucleotides not matched to a gene: 4. The CDR3 spells CSVGTGAETQYF. The CDR3 DNA reads as TGCAGCGTTGGAACAGGGGCCGAGACCCAGTACTTC.

The DNA of the CDR3 is TGTGCCAGCAGCTTCCCGAACCGGGACTTCCAACGCAATGAGCAGTTCTTC. Its protein is CASSFPNRDFQRNEQFF. The chain uses TRBV5-4 and TRBJ2-1, with D possibly being TRBD2 (6 bases). The germline V gene encodes CDR1 SGHNT and CDR2 YYREEE (reference sequence). The ends were cut back, 2 bases at V and 6 bases at J, with 21 bases in the middle. The CDR3 has 17 amino acids.

For the CDR3, the DNA is TGTGCCAGCTCGACCGGGGGCGGCACAGATACGCAGTATTTT. It codes for CASSTGGGTDTQYF. The rearrangement joins TRBV2 to TRBJ2-3; the D call may be TRBD1 or TRBD2 (6 bases each). Germline V gene sequence: CDR1 SNHLY, CDR2 FYNNEI. The germline V and J ends were trimmed by 8 bases and 1 base, with 13 bases remaining between them. The CDR3 covers 14 residues.

The chain couples TRBV29-1 to TRBJ1-5, with D hard to call. Germline values: CDR1 SQVTM, CDR2 ANQGSEA. This CDR3 is 12 amino acids long. The germline V and J ends were trimmed by 4 bases and 7 bases, with 11 bases remaining between them. CDR3 sequence (DNA): TGCAGCGTTGCCGACAACGGGCAGCCCCAGCATTTT. Encoded protein: CSVADNGQPQHF.

The rearrangement joins TRBV20-1 to TRBJ1-2, with D hard to call. The CDR3 contains 11 residues. The V end lost 1 base, the J end lost 6 bases, and 6 bases lay between the germline ends. Germline CDR1 is DFQATT and CDR2 is SNEGSKA (reference sequence). In nucleotides, the CDR3 is TGCAGTGCTAGAGGGAGGCATGGCTACACCTTC. This codes for CSARGRHGYTF.